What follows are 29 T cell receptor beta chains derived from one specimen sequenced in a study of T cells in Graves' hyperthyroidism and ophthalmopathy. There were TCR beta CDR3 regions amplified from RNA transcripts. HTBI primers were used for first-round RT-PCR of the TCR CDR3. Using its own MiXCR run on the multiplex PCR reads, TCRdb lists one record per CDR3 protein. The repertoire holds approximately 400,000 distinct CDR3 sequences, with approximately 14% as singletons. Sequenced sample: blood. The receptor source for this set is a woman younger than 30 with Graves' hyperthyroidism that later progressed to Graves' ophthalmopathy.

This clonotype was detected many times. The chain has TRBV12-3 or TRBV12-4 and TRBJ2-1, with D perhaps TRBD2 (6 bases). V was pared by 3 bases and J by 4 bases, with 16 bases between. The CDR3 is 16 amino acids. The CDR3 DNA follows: TGTGCCAGCAGTTTTAGGACGGGAGCTATGTACAATGAGCAGTTCTTC. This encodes CASSFRTGAMYNEQFF.

For the CDR3, the DNA is TGCAGTGCTAGGAGGCTCGTCGGGCTAGCGCTGAACACCGGGGAGCTGTTTTTT. Translation: CSARRLVGLALNTGELFF. This chain connects TRBV20-1 to TRBJ2-2; D perhaps matches TRBD2 (6 bases). Per germline, CDR1 DFQATT and CDR2 SNEGSKA (reference sequence). This CDR3 region has 18 residues. V gave up 3 bases and J gave up 1 base, with 21 bases separating them.

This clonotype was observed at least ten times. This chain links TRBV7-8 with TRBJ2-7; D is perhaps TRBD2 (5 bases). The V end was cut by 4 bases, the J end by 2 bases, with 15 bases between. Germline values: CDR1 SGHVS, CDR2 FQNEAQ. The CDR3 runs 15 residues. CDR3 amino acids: CASSSLVPSTYEQYF. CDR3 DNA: TGTGCCAGCAGCTCACTAGTCCCCTCCACCTACGAGCAGTACTTC.

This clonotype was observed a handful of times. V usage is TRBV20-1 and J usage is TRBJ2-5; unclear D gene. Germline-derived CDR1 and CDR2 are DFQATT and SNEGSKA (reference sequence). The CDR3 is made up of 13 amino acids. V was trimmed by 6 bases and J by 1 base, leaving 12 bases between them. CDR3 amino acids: CSAEETVQETQYF. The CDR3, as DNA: TGCAGTGCCGAGGAAACAGTCCAAGAGACCCAGTACTTC.

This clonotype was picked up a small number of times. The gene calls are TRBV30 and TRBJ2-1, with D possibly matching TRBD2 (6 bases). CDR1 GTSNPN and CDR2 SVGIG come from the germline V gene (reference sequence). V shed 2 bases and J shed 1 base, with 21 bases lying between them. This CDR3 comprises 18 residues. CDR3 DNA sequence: TGTGCCTGGAGTCCTTGGGGGGTTCAGGGAAATTCCTACAATGAGCAGTTCTTC. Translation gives CAWSPWGVQGNSYNEQFF. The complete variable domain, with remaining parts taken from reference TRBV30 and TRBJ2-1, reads SQTIHQWPATLVQPVGSPLSLECTVEGTSNPNLYWYRQAAGRGLQLLFYSVGIGQISSEVPQNLSASRPQDRQFILSSKKLLLSDSGFYLCAWSPWGVQGNSYNEQFFGPGTRLTVL.

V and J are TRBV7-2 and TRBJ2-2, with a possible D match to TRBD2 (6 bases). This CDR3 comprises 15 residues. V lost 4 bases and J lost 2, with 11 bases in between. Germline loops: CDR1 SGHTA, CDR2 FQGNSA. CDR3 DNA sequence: TGTGCCAGCAGCTCCACTAGCATAAACACCGGGGAGCTGTTTTTT. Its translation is CASSSTSINTGELFF. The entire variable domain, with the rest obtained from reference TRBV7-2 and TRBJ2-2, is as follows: GAGVSQSPSNKVTEKGKDVELRCDPISGHTALYWYRQSLGQGLEFLIYFQGNSAPDKSGLPSDRFSAERTGGSVSTLTIQRTQQEDSAVYLCASSSTSINTGELFFGEGSRLTVL.

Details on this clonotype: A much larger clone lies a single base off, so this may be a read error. CDR3 sequence: CASSFLENRLADQETQHF. The CDR3 DNA reads as TGTGCCAGCAGCTTTTTAGAAAACCGACTAGCGGATCAAGAGACCCAGCACTTC. The chain employs TRBV7-9 and TRBJ2-5; TRBD2 aligns across 9 bases. Germline CDR1 reads SEHNR; CDR2 reads FQNEAQ (reference sequence). The CDR3 has 18 amino acids.

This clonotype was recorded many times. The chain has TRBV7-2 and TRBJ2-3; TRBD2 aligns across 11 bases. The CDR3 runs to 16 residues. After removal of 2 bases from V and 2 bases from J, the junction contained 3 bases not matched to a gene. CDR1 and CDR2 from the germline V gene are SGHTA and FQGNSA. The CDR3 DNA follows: TGTGCCAGCAGCTTAACTAGCGGGAGTAACACAGATACGCAGTATTTT. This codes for CASSLTSGSNTDTQYF.

The CDR3 nucleotides read TGTGCCAGTACCACAGTGAGCGGGAGCGCGAACACCGGGGAGCTGTTTTTT. It encodes CASTTVSGSANTGELFF. The gene calls are TRBV19 and TRBJ2-2; 8 bases map to TRBD2. Germline loops: CDR1 LNHDA, CDR2 SQIVND (reference sequence). The CDR3 extends over 17 amino acids. Germline trimming cut 7 bases from V and 0 bases from J; bases unmatched to any gene: 10.

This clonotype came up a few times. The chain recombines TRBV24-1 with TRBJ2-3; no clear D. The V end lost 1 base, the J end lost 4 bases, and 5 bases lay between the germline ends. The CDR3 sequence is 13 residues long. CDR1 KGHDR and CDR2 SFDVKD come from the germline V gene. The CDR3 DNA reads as TGTGCCACCAGTGATTTCAACCCAGATACGCAGTATTTT. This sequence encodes CATSDFNPDTQYF.

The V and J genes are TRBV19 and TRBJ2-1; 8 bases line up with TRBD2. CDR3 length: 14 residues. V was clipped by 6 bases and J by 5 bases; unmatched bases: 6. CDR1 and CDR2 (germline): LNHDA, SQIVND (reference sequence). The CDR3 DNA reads TGTGCCAGTAGCTGGACAGCGGGGGACAATGAGCAGTTCTTC. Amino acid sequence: CASSWTAGDNEQFF.

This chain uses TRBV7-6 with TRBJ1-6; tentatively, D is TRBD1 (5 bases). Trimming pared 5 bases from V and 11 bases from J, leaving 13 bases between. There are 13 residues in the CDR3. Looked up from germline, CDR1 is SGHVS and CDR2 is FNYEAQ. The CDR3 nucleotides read TGTGCCAGCAGCCTGGGGGGGAGGACACCCCTCCACTTT. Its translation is CASSLGGRTPLHF.

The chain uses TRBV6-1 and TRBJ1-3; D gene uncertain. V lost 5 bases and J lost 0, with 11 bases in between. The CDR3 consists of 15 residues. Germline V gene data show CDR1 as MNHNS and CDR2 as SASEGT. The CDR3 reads CASSPFGSSGNTIYF. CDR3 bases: TGTGCCAGCAGTCCTTTTGGAAGCTCTGGAAACACCATATATTTT.

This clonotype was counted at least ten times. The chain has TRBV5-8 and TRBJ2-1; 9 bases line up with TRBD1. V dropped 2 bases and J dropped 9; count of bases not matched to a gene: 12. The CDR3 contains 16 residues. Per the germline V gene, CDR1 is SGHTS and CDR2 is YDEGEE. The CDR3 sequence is CASSLSGTGLYGEQFF. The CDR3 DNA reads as TGTGCCAGCAGCTTATCAGGGACAGGGTTATATGGTGAGCAGTTCTTC.

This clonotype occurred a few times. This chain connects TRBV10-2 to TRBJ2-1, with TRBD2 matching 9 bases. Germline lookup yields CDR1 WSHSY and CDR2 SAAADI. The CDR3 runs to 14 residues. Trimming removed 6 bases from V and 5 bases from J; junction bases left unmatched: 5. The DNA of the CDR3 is TGCGCCAGCAGGCTAGGACTAGCGAACAATGAGCAGTTCTTC. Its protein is CASRLGLANNEQFF.

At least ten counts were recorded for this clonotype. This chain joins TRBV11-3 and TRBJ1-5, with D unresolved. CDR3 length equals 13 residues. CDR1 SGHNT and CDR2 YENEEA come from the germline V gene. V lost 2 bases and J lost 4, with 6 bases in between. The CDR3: CASSLSRNQPQHF. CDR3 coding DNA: TGTGCCAGCAGCTTATCGAGAAATCAGCCCCAGCATTTT. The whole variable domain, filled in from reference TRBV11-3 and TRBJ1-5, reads EAGVVQSPRYKIIEKKQPVAFWCNPISGHNTLYWYLQNLGQGPELLIRYENEEAVDDSQLPKDRFSAERLKGVDSTLKIQPAELGDSAVYLCASSLSRNQPQHFGDGTRLSIL.

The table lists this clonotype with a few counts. In DNA form, the CDR3 reads TGTGCCAGCAGCTTCCGTAGGGCCATGGGGCAGCGGGGCCCTAGCACAGATACGCAGTATTTT. Translated: CASSFRRAMGQRGPSTDTQYF. The V gene is TRBV7-9, the J gene TRBJ2-3; 7 nucleotides align to TRBD2. The germline V gene has CDR1 SEHNR and CDR2 FQNEAQ (reference sequence). V gave up 3 bases and J gave up 0 bases; unmatched junction bases: 21. This CDR3 is 21 amino acids long.

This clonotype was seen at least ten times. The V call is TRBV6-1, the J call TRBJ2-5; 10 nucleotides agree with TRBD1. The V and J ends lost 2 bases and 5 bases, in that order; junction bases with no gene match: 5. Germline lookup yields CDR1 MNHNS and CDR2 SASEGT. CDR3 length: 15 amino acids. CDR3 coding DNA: TGTGCCAGCAGTGAACGGGACAGGGGCCGGGAGACCCAGTACTTC. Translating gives CASSERDRGRETQYF.

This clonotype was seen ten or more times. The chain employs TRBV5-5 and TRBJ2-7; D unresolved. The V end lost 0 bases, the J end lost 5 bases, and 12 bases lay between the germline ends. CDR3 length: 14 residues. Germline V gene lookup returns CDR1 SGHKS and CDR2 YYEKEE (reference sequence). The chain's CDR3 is CASSLGPGSDEQYF. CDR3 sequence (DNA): TGTGCCAGCAGCTTGGGGCCGGGTTCGGACGAGCAGTACTTC.

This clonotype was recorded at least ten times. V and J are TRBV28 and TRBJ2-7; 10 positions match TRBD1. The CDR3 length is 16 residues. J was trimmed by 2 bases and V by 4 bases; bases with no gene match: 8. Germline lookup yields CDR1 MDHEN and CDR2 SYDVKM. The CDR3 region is CASSSPRDRGPYEQYF. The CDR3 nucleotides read TGTGCCAGCAGTTCCCCCCGGGACAGGGGCCCCTACGAGCAGTACTTC. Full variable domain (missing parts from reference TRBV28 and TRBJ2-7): DVKVTQSSRYLVKRTGEKVFLECVQDMDHENMFWYRQDPGLGLRLIYFSYDVKMKEKGDIPEGYSVSREKKERFSLILESASTNQTSMYLCASSSPRDRGPYEQYFGPGTRLTVT.

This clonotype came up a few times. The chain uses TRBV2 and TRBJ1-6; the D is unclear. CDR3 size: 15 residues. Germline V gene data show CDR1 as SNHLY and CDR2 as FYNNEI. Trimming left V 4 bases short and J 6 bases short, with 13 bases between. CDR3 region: CASSGFGYLNSPLHF. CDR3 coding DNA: TGTGCCAGCAGTGGTTTTGGGTATCTTAATTCACCCCTCCACTTT.

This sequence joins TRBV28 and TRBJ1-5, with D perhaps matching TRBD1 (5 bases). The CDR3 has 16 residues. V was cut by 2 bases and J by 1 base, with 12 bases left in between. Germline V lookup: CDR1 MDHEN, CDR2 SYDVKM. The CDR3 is CASSLRWGRSNQPQHF. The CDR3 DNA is TGTGCCAGCAGTTTACGGTGGGGACGGAGCAATCAGCCCCAGCATTTT.

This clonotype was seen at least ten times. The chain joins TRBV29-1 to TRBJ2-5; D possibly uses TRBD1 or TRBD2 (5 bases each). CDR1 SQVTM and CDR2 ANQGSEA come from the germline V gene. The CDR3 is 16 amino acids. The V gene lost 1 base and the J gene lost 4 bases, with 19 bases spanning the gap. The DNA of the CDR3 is TGCAGCGTTGAAGTACACGGGGCCCACCCTTTAGAGACCCAGTACTTC. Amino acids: CSVEVHGAHPLETQYF.

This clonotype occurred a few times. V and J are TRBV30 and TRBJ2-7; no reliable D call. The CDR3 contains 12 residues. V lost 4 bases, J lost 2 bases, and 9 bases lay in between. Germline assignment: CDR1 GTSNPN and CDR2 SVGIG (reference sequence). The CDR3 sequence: CAWNGETYEQYF. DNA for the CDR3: TGTGCCTGGAACGGAGAAACCTACGAGCAGTACTTC.

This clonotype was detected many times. The CDR3 sequence: CASSFMTSGYGSEQFF. As DNA, the CDR3 is TGTGCCAGCAGCTTTATGACTAGCGGATACGGCTCTGAGCAGTTCTTC. This chain uses TRBV13 with TRBJ2-1; 9 positions agree with TRBD2. This CDR3 has 16 residues. After removal of 3 bases from V and 9 bases from J, the junction contained 12 bases not matched to a gene. Germline assignment: CDR1 PRHDT and CDR2 FYEKMQ (reference sequence).

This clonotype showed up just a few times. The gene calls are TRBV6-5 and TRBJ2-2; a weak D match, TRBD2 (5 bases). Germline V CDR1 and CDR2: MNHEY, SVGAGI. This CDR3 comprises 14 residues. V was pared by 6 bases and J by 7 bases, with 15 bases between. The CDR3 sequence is CASSYPGLDGELFF. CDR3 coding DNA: TGTGCCAGCAGCTACCCAGGACTCGACGGGGAGCTGTTTTTT.

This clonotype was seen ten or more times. This CDR3 is CSARGTSRPYEQYF. CDR3 nucleotides: TGCAGTGCTAGAGGGACTTCGAGGCCCTACGAGCAGTACTTC. V and J are TRBV20-1 and TRBJ2-7, with D perhaps matching TRBD2 (5 bases). V lost 1 base and J lost 2, with 12 bases in between. The germline V gene has CDR1 DFQATT and CDR2 SNEGSKA (reference sequence). The CDR3 consists of 14 residues.

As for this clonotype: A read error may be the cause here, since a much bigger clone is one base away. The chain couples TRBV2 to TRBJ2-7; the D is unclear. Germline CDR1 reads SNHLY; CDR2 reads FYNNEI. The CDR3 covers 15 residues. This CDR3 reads CASSPAQPNSYEQCF. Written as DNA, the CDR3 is TGTGCCAGCAGCCCGGCCCAGCCGAACTCCTACGAGCAGTGCTTC. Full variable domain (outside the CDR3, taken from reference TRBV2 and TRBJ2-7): EPEVTQTPSHQVTQMGQEVILRCVPISNHLYFYWYRQILGQKVEFLVSFYNNEISEKSEIFDDQFSVERPDGSNFTLKIRSTKLEDSAMYFCASSPAQPNSYEQCFGPGTRLTVT.

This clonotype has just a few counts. The CDR3 loop is CASSFSYGSIVYEQYF. The CDR3 DNA sequence: TGCGCCAGCAGCTTCTCCTACGGGTCTATTGTCTACGAGCAGTACTTC. V gene TRBV5-1 combines with J gene TRBJ2-7; D uncertain. V was cut by 2 bases and J by 3 bases, with 18 bases left in between. This CDR3 comprises 16 residues. Germline V gene data show CDR1 as SGHRS and CDR2 as YFSETQ.